This is a list of T cell receptor beta chains from one sample in a study of blood T cell repertoires in COVID-19. Data came from immunoSEQ multiplex PCR; TCRdb stores just in-frame clones and leaves some out. The data contain 150,000 to 170,000 clones, approximately 79% of them singletons. The sequencing sample was made of PBMCs or T cells enriched from blood (not recorded which). The origin of the receptors is a man over 45 who had recovered from COVID-19. CDR3s include the opening cysteine and the closing phenylalanine or tryptophan. Fields, in order: J gene, D gene, V gene, clone size, CDR3 protein, CDR3 DNA. D genes are given only for firm matches. Some rows mark clone size as missing; the rest say once, few, many or name a class of expanded clone.

TRBJ1-2,-,TRBV2,-,CASSEAGRMGGYTF,TGTGCCAGCAGTGAAGCTGGGAGGATGGGTGGCTACACCTTC
TRBJ1-3,TRBD1,TRBV5-1,few,CASSASTGVNTIYF,TGCGCCAGCAGCGCGTCGACAGGGGTCAACACCATATATTTT
TRBJ1-2,-,TRBV4-3,-,CASSQDLGGVGYGYTF,TGCGCCAGCAGCCAAGATTTAGGGGGGGTTGGCTATGGCTACACCTTC
TRBJ2-3,TRBD2,TRBV7-9,-,CASSLGRGARASTDTQYF,TGTGCCAGCAGCTTAGGGCGGGGGGCCCGCGCTAGCACAGATACGCAGTATTTT
TRBJ1-1,TRBD1,TRBV12-3/TRBV12-4,-,CASSSYRGTEAFF,TGTGCCAGCAGCTCCTACAGGGGAACTGAAGCTTTCTTT
TRBJ1-1,TRBD1,TRBV29-1,once,CSVGTGRTEAFF,TGCAGCGTTGGGACAGGGCGGACTGAAGCTTTCTTT
TRBJ1-6,TRBD1,TRBV30,-,CAWSGDREHSPLHF,TGTGCCTGGAGTGGAGACAGGGAGCATTCACCCCTCCACTTT
TRBJ2-1,TRBD2,TRBV6-2/TRBV6-3,few,CASSYSGEGSYNEQFF,TGTGCCAGCAGTTACTCGGGGGAGGGGTCCTACAATGAGCAGTTCTTC
TRBJ1-2,TRBD1,TRBV5-4,-,CASRPGTEVGPQHRDGYTF,TGTGCCAGCAGGCCCGGGACAGAGGTTGGTCCCCAACACAGAGATGGCTACACCTTC
TRBJ2-2,TRBD1,TRBV5-1,-,CASSPSGRGSTGELFF,TGCGCCAGCAGCCCCTCGGGCAGGGGGTCCACCGGGGAGCTGTTTTTT
TRBJ1-6,-,TRBV30,-,CAWSGETVNSPLHF,TGTGCCTGGAGTGGCGAAACAGTAAATTCACCCCTCCACTTT
TRBJ1-1,TRBD1,TRBV5-4,-,CASRPDRGNTEAFF,TGTGCCAGCAGACCTGACAGGGGGAACACTGAAGCTTTCTTT
TRBJ1-5,-,TRBV9,-,CASSVAGEFNQPQHF,TGTGCCAGCAGCGTAGCGGGGGAGTTCAATCAGCCCCAGCATTTT
TRBJ1-2,TRBD1,TRBV15,-,CATSRRSTGEHYGYTF,TGTGCCACCAGCAGACGATCCACAGGGGAGCACTATGGCTACACCTTC
TRBJ1-1,-,TRBV27,few,CASSSPTGSVTEAFF,TGTGCCAGCAGTTCCCCGACGGGTAGTGTCACTGAAGCTTTCTTT
TRBJ1-1,TRBD1,TRBV18,-,CASSSGTGGLNTEAFF,TGTGCCAGCTCGTCCGGGACAGGGGGATTGAACACTGAAGCTTTCTTT
TRBJ2-1,TRBD1,TRBV19,-,CASSSSTTGLYEQFF,TGTGCCAGTAGTAGCTCGACGACAGGGCTGTATGAGCAGTTCTTC